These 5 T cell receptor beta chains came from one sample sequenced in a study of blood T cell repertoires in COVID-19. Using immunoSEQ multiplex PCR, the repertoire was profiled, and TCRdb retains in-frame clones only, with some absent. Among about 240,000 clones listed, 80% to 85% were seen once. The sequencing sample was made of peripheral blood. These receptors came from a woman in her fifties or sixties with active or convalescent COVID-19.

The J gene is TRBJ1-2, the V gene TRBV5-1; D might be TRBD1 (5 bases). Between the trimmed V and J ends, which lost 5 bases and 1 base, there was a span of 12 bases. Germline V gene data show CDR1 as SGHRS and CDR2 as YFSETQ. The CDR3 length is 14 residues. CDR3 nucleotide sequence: TGCGCCAGCAGTACGGGGGGAAGTAACTATGGCTACACCTTC. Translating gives CASSTGGSNYGYTF. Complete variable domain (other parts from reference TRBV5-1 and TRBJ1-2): KAGVTQTPRYLIKTRGQQVTLSCSPISGHRSVSWYQQTPGQGLQFLFEYFSETQRNKGNFPGRFSGRQFSNSRSEMNVSTLELGDSALYLCASSTGGSNYGYTFGSGTRLTVV.

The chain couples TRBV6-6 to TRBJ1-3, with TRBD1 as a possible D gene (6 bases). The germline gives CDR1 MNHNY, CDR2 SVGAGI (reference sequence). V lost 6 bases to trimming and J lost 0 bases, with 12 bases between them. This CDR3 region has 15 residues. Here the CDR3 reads CASSTDRSSGNTIYF. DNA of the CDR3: TGTGCCAGCAGCACGGACAGATCCTCTGGAAACACCATATATTTT.

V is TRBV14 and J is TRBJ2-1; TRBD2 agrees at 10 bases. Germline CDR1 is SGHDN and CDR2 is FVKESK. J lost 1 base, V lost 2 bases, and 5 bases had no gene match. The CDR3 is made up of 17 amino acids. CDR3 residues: CASSQSGGARSYNEQFF. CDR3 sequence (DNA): TGTGCCAGCAGCCAAAGCGGGGGGGCCAGGTCCTACAATGAGCAGTTCTTC. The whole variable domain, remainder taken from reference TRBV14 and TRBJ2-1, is EAGVTQFPSHSVIEKGQTVTLRCDPISGHDNLYWYRRVMGKEIKFLLHFVKESKQDESGMPNNRFLAERTGGTYSTLKVQPAELEDSGVYFCASSQSGGARSYNEQFFGPGTRLTVL.

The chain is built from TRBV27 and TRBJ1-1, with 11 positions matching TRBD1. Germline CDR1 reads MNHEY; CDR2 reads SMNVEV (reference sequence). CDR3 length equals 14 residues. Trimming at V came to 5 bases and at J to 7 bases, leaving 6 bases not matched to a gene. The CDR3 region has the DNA TGTGCCAGCAGTAGGGGACAGGGGGGTGGTGAAGCTTTCTTT. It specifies CASSRGQGGGEAFF.

DNA of the CDR3: TGCGCCAGCAGCTTGGGGCAGGGGGCCATCGTAGAACGGGGCTACACCTTC. Protein: CASSLGQGAIVERGYTF. V is TRBV5-1 and J is TRBJ1-2; TRBD1 agrees at 8 bases. Germline assignment: CDR1 SGHRS and CDR2 YFSETQ. The ends lost 0 bases at V and 8 bases at J; junction bases unmatched: 15. The CDR3 spans 17 residues.